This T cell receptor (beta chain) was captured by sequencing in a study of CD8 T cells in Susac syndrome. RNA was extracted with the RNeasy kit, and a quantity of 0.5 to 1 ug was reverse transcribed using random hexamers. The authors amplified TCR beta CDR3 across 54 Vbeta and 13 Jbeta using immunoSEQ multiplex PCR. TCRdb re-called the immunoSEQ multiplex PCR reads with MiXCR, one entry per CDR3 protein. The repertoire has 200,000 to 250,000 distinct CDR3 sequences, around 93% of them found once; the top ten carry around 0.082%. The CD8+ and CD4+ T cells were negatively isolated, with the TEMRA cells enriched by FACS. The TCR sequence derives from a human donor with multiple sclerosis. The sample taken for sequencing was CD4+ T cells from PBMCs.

The CDR3 loop is CASSANPGTGYTEAFF. As DNA, the CDR3 is TGCGCCAGCAGCGCGAACCCCGGGACAGGGTACACTGAAGCTTTCTTT. The J gene is TRBJ1-1, the V gene TRBV5-1; TRBD1 agrees at 9 bases. Germline CDR1 SGHRS, CDR2 YFSETQ. The CDR3 length is 16 residues. V gave up 4 bases and J gave up 3 bases; unmatched junction bases: 10.